This T cell receptor (beta chain) emerged from a study of blood T cell repertoires in COVID-19. The assay was immunoSEQ multiplex PCR, and TCRdb's table has in-frame clones only and misses some. The data show tens of thousands of clones, roughly nine tenths seen once. Germline assignment: CDR1 KGHSH and CDR2 LQKENI. This CDR3 is built from 14 residues. With V trimmed by 3 bases and J by 6 bases, 5 bases remained unmatched. The sequence came from a man in his 70s with acute or convalescent COVID-19. The rearrangement joins TRBV18 to TRBJ2-5; 9 bases align to TRBD1. The specimen was peripheral blood. DNA for the CDR3: TGTGCCAGCTCACCTCGGACAGGGGAAAAGACCCAGTACTTC. Protein product: CASSPRTGEKTQYF.